Listed here are 21 T cell receptor beta chains from one sample, sequenced in a study of cytomegalovirus exposure and HLA in healthy donors. PCR involved 60 Vbeta and 13 Jbeta primers. Clones were sequenced by immunoSEQ multiplex PCR, and TCRdb holds only the in-frame ones, with some missing. The sample yields 110,000 or so clones, 65% to 85% seen once. Sequenced sample: PBMCs. The source of these receptors is a woman in her twenties or thirties in good health and CMV-seropositive.

This sequence joins TRBV6-5 and TRBJ1-5, with 8 bases identical to TRBD1. The CDR3 sequence is 15 residues long. V lost 4 bases, J lost 6 bases, and 8 bases stayed unmatched. The germline V gene has CDR1 MNHEY and CDR2 SVGAGI. The DNA for the CDR3 is TGTGCCAGCAGTTCGTACCGGGACAGGTCTCAGCCCCAGCATTTT. This sequence encodes CASSSYRDRSQPQHF.

This clone showed up just a few times. The V gene is TRBV13, the J gene TRBJ2-5; 12 bases match TRBD1. Germline V gives CDR1 PRHDT, CDR2 FYEKMQ (reference sequence). The V gene end was trimmed by 3 bases and the J gene end by 5 bases; junction bases not matched to a gene: 4. This CDR3 comprises 15 residues. CDR3 in DNA: TGTGCCAGCAGCTTGGGGACAGGGGGCATGGAGACCCAGTACTTC. It encodes CASSLGTGGMETQYF.

This clone occurred a few times. The J gene is TRBJ2-1, the V gene TRBV11-2; the D is unclear. This CDR3 contains 11 residues. In germline, CDR1 is SGHAT, CDR2 FQNNGV. The V gene lost 4 bases and the J gene lost 6 bases, with 4 bases spanning the gap. CDR3 nucleotides: TGTGCCAGCAGCTACGGCAATGAGCAGTTCTTC. This gives the protein CASSYGNEQFF.

The rearrangement uses TRBV4-1 and TRBJ2-7; 8 positions agree with TRBD2. Trimming took 1 base from V and 4 from J; bases not matched to a gene: 6. This CDR3 is 15 amino acids long. CDR1 and CDR2 (germline): MGHRA, YSYEKL. The CDR3 DNA reads TGCGCCAGCAGCCAAGTATTAAGCGGGGGTTACGAGCAGTACTTC. This sequence encodes CASSQVLSGGYEQYF.

This rearrangement joins TRBV29-1 to TRBJ1-2; TRBD1 aligns across 7 bases. With 3 bases clipped from V and 6 bases from J, the junction kept 10 bases outside the gene matches. CDR1 is SQVTM and CDR2 is ANQGSEA in the germline V gene. The CDR3 covers 14 residues. CDR3 residues: CSVEPDRLMNGYTF. CDR3 nucleotides: TGCAGCGTTGAGCCGGACAGGCTAATGAATGGCTACACCTTC.

This rearrangement joins TRBV2 to TRBJ2-2; 7 positions agree with TRBD1. With V trimmed by 6 bases and J by 5 bases, 9 bases remained unmatched. The CDR3 extends over 15 amino acids. CDR1 SNHLY and CDR2 FYNNEI come from the germline V gene. This CDR3 reads CASRNDREGTGELFF. DNA of the CDR3: TGTGCCAGCAGGAACGACAGGGAAGGTACCGGGGAGCTGTTTTTT. Variable domain in full (rest from reference TRBV2 and TRBJ2-2): EPEVTQTPSHQVTQMGQEVILRCVPISNHLYFYWYRQILGQKVEFLVSFYNNEISEKSEIFDDQFSVERPDGSNFTLKIRSTKLEDSAMYFCASRNDREGTGELFFGEGSRLTVL.

The V gene is TRBV6-1, the J gene TRBJ1-2; no definite D call. The CDR3 extends over 14 amino acids. Deletions cut 3 bases from V and 8 bases from J, with 16 bases between. Germline V gene data show CDR1 as MNHNS and CDR2 as SASEGT. Here the CDR3 reads CASSDITRSGGYTF. CDR3 in DNA: TGTGCCAGCAGTGATATCACTAGGTCGGGCGGCTACACCTTC.

A word on this clone: One end of the junction fails to match germline, which may point to a read error. The same CDR3 can be traced to other DNA sequences in this sample. The V call is TRBV4-2, the J call TRBJ1-2; a weak D match, TRBD1 (6 bases). The CDR3 extends over 12 amino acids. The V gene's germline CDR1 is LGHNA and CDR2 YNFKEQ. The CDR3 coding sequence is TGTGCTAGCAGCCAGCAGGGGCCCGGCTACACCTTC. This codes for CASSQQGPGYTF.

The V call is TRBV11-1, the J call TRBJ2-7; D may be TRBD2 (5 bases). The CDR3 sequence is 14 residues long. Trimming removed 0 bases at V and 0 bases at J, with 6 bases between. Per the germline V gene, CDR1 is SGHAT and CDR2 is FQDESV (reference sequence). The CDR3 loop reads CASSLAGSSYEQYF. CDR3 sequence (DNA): TGTGCCAGCAGCTTAGCGGGGAGCTCCTACGAGCAGTACTTC.

The chain couples TRBV2 to TRBJ2-1; the match to TRBD2 covers 8 bases. This CDR3 has 14 amino acids. Germline trimming cut 9 bases from V and 5 bases from J; bases unmatched to any gene: 9. The germline V gene encodes CDR1 SNHLY and CDR2 FYNNEI. The CDR3 nucleotides are TGTGCCAGTTGGCGGGGGGAATCTAACAATGAGCAGTTCTTC. This translates into CASWRGESNNEQFF.

V is TRBV5-1 and J is TRBJ2-3; 12 nucleotides line up with TRBD2. The CDR3 consists of 18 residues. The V gene's germline CDR1 is SGHRS and CDR2 YFSETQ. V gave up 3 bases and J gave up 3 bases; unmatched junction bases: 11. The chain's CDR3 is CASSSSGPGTSGTDTQYF. In DNA form, the CDR3 reads TGCGCCAGCAGCTCATCCGGACCCGGGACTAGCGGGACAGATACGCAGTATTTT.

The chain combines TRBV11-3 with TRBJ1-1; no firm D call. The germline V and J ends were trimmed by 5 bases and 11 bases, with 15 bases remaining between them. CDR3 length: 12 amino acids. In germline, CDR1 is SGHNT, CDR2 YENEEA. The DNA of the CDR3 is TGTGCCAGCAGCCACGAGGGTCTGGGGGCTTTCTTT. Amino acid sequence: CASSHEGLGAFF.

This chain uses TRBV30 with TRBJ1-2; D call uncertain. This CDR3 spans 14 amino acids. V shed 0 bases and J shed 2 bases, with 10 bases lying between them. Germline CDR1 GTSNPN, CDR2 SVGIG (reference sequence). Here the CDR3 DNA reads TGTGCCTGGAGTGTTGCGGTACACAACTATGGCTACACCTTC. This gives the protein CAWSVAVHNYGYTF.

This clone is a singleton in its sample. The chain combines TRBV5-1 with TRBJ2-5, with 8 bases fitting TRBD2. This CDR3 has 16 amino acids. The germline gives CDR1 SGHRS, CDR2 YFSETQ. Unmatched junction bases numbered 10, after V lost 0 bases and J lost 6 bases. DNA of the CDR3: TGCGCCAGCAGCTTGGATCCAGCGGGAGTTGGGAAGACCCAGTACTTC. Translating it yields CASSLDPAGVGKTQYF.

This chain joins TRBV4-1 and TRBJ1-2; weak D call: TRBD1 (6 bases). The germline gives CDR1 MGHRA, CDR2 YSYEKL. Trimming left V 4 bases short and J 5 bases short, with 11 bases between. The CDR3 is made up of 13 amino acids. The CDR3 region has the DNA TGCGCCAGCAGCCGCAGGGGTGGGTATGGCTACACCTTC. It translates to CASSRRGGYGYTF.

A single count supports this clone. The J gene is TRBJ2-2, the V gene TRBV6-5; D perhaps matches TRBD2 (6 bases). The CDR3 is made up of 13 amino acids. Looked up from germline, CDR1 is MNHEY and CDR2 is SVGAGI. The V and J ends lost 10 bases and 4 bases respectively, with 13 bases between them. CDR3 protein: CATNLGGTGELFF. In nucleotides, the CDR3 is TGTGCCACCAACCTCGGGGGCACCGGGGAGCTGTTTTTT.

This clone was picked up a small number of times. This chain links TRBV4-1 with TRBJ1-5, with a weak D call TRBD1 (6 bases). Germline V lookup: CDR1 MGHRA, CDR2 YSYEKL. The CDR3 totals 15 residues. The V end lost 1 base, the J end lost 6 bases, and 13 bases lay between the germline ends. CDR3 sequence: CASSQGAGAGQPQHF. DNA for the CDR3: TGCGCCAGCAGCCAAGGGGCAGGGGCAGGTCAGCCCCAGCATTTT.

The chain joins TRBV7-2 to TRBJ1-1; a possible D gene is TRBD1 (5 bases). V was trimmed by 3 bases and J by 3 bases, leaving 17 bases between them. The CDR3 is 16 residues long. CDR1 is SGHTA and CDR2 is FQGNSA in the germline V gene. CDR3 region: CASSFFRALRDTEAFF. In DNA, the CDR3 is TGTGCCAGCAGCTTTTTCAGGGCGCTAAGGGACACTGAAGCTTTCTTT. Full variable domain (rest looked up from reference TRBV7-2 and TRBJ1-1): GAGVSQSPSNKVTEKGKDVELRCDPISGHTALYWYRQSLGQGLEFLIYFQGNSAPDKSGLPSDRFSAERTGGSVSTLTIQRTQQEDSAVYLCASSFFRALRDTEAFFGQGTRLTVV.

This chain links TRBV6-1 with TRBJ2-7; TRBD2 aligns across 8 bases. V lost 0 bases and J lost 6; bases outside the gene matches: 7. CDR3 length: 15 amino acids. CDR1 is MNHNS, CDR2 SASEGT, per germline. The CDR3 loop is CASSEAIGGAGEQYF. Written as DNA, the CDR3 is TGTGCCAGCAGTGAAGCGATCGGGGGGGCGGGCGAGCAGTACTTC.

The rearrangement uses TRBV7-6 and TRBJ2-1; 7 bases are shared with TRBD2. CDR1 is SGHVS and CDR2 is FNYEAQ in the germline V gene. The CDR3 is 16 amino acids. After removal of 1 base from V and 7 bases from J, the junction contained 10 bases not matched to a gene. The CDR3 region has the DNA TGTGCCAGCAGCTTAGGGCTAGCGGCGAGGGAGAATGAGCAGTTCTTC. This translates into CASSLGLAARENEQFF.

This clone turned up a few times. The chain combines TRBV6-6 with TRBJ2-3; D is ambiguous. V was shortened by 3 bases and J by 0 bases, with 10 bases between the two germline ends. This CDR3 comprises 15 residues. The germline V gene has CDR1 MNHNY and CDR2 SVGAGI (reference sequence). CDR3 loop: CASSYSTYSTDTQYF. CDR3 in DNA: TGTGCCAGCAGTTATAGTACCTATAGCACAGATACGCAGTATTTT.